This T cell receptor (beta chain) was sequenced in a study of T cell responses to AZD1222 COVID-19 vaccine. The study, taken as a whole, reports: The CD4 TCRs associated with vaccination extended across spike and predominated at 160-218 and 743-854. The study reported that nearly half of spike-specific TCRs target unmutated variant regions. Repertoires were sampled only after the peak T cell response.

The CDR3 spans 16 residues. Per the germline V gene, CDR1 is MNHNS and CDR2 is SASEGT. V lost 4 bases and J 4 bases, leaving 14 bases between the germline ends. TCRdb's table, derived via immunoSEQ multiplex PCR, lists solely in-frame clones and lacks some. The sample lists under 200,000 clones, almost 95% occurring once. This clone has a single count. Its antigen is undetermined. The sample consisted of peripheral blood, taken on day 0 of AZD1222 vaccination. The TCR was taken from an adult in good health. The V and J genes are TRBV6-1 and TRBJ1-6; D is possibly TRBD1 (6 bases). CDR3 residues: CASSGHPGQYNSPLHF. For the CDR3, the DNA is TGTGCCAGCAGTGGACACCCGGGACAATATAATTCACCCCTCCACTTT.